These 21 T cell receptor beta chains came from one sample sequenced in a study of blood T cell repertoires in COVID-19. Libraries were prepared by immunoSEQ multiplex PCR; TCRdb keeps only in-frame clonotypes and omits some of them. Of 65,000 to 70,000 clones in the sample, over 80% were seen once. The sample consisted of peripheral blood. The receptors derive from a man between 50 and 59 years old with active COVID-19.

This clone was observed a handful of times. The V call is TRBV27, the J call TRBJ2-7, with 8 bases lining up with TRBD2. Per the germline V gene, CDR1 is MNHEY and CDR2 is SMNVEV (reference sequence). The CDR3 consists of 16 residues. With V trimmed by 2 bases and J by 7 bases, 13 bases remained unmatched. Written as DNA, the CDR3 is TGTGCCAGCAGTTTAGGTGTGGGGACTAGTTTTGGTGAGCAGTACTTC. It yields the protein CASSLGVGTSFGEQYF.

In the case of this clone: Different DNA sequences within this sample yield the same CDR3. This sequence joins TRBV9 and TRBJ2-1; the D is unclear. This CDR3 comprises 15 residues. Germline lookup yields CDR1 SGDLS and CDR2 YYNGEE. Trimming shortened V by 0 bases and J by 0 bases, and 7 bases separated the two germline ends. In nucleotides, the CDR3 is TGTGCCAGCAGCGTAGCGGGTGGCTCCTACAATGAGCAGTTCTTC. It yields the protein CASSVAGGSYNEQFF.

This clone was counted a single time. J is TRBJ2-1 and V is TRBV11-3; the match to TRBD2 covers 10 bases. Germline V gene sequence: CDR1 SGHNT, CDR2 YENEEA. V trimming: 4 bases; J trimming: 7 bases; junction bases outside the gene matches: 13. This CDR3 spans 17 amino acids. CDR3 DNA sequence: TGTGCCAGCAGCTCCCGGAGGGGGACTAGCGCCGGAAATGAGCAGTTCTTC. Encoded protein: CASSSRRGTSAGNEQFF.

The genes are TRBV18 and TRBJ1-2; 9 bases map to TRBD1. With V trimmed by 1 base and J by 3 bases, 6 bases remained unmatched. This CDR3 comprises 16 residues. Germline V CDR1 and CDR2: KGHSH, LQKENI. The CDR3, as DNA: TGTGCCAGCTCACCACAAGACAGGGGGAGCGACTATGGCTACACCTTC. It yields the protein CASSPQDRGSDYGYTF.

V gene TRBV11-2 combines with J gene TRBJ2-7; TRBD2 is a possible D gene (5 bases). Germline V gene lookup returns CDR1 SGHAT and CDR2 FQNNGV. Trimming removed 1 base from V and 6 bases from J, with 13 bases in between. CDR3 size: 14 residues. CDR3 coding DNA: TGTGCCAGCAGCTTAGGAGTCGGGGTCGGCGAGCAGTACTTC. It yields the protein CASSLGVGVGEQYF.

The CDR3 sequence: CASSPTVPTNEKLFF. The CDR3 DNA sequence: TGTGCCAGCTCACCAACAGTTCCGACTAATGAAAAACTGTTTTTT. V gene TRBV18 combines with J gene TRBJ1-4, with unresolved D. This CDR3 is 15 amino acids long. Trimming shortened V by 2 bases and J by 2 bases, and 9 bases separated the two germline ends. Germline V lookup: CDR1 KGHSH, CDR2 LQKENI.

The chain carries TRBV19 and TRBJ1-2, with TRBD1 identical over 7 bases. The CDR3 has 13 residues. Germline V lookup: CDR1 LNHDA, CDR2 SQIVND (reference sequence). V lost 7 bases and J lost 8; bases outside the gene matches: 10. In nucleotides, the CDR3 is TGTGCCAGTATGGCGGGGACAGCGGTAGGCTACACCTTC. Protein sequence: CASMAGTAVGYTF.

The rearrangement links TRBV7-8 to TRBJ2-7; 12 nucleotides align to TRBD2. J was trimmed by 5 bases and V by 1 base; bases with no gene match: 12. CDR1 is SGHVS, CDR2 FQNEAQ, per germline. The CDR3 is 18 residues long. The CDR3 coding sequence is TGTGCCAGCAGCTTAGGACTAGCGGGAGCTGTCTCCCCTGACGAGCAGTACTTC. This translates into CASSLGLAGAVSPDEQYF.

The chain uses TRBV7-8 and TRBJ1-4; 8 bases align to TRBD1. After removal of 4 bases from V and 7 bases from J, the junction contained 5 bases not matched to a gene. The CDR3 covers 14 residues. CDR1 is SGHVS and CDR2 is FQNEAQ in the germline V gene. CDR3 region: CASSSGGSGEKLFF. CDR3 sequence (DNA): TGTGCCAGCAGCTCAGGGGGCTCGGGTGAAAAACTGTTTTTT.

The chain employs TRBV30 and TRBJ1-1; 12 nucleotides match TRBD1. In germline, CDR1 is GTSNPN, CDR2 SVGIG (reference sequence). The length of the CDR3 is 13 residues. The J segment lost 0 bases and the V segment lost 8 bases, leaving 1 base of the junction unmatched. CDR3 residues: CAGDRGLNTEAFF. For the CDR3, the DNA is TGTGCCGGGGACAGGGGGCTGAACACTGAAGCTTTCTTT.

The chain joins TRBV5-6 to TRBJ2-7; D perhaps matches TRBD2 (6 bases). V lost 3 bases and J 0 bases, leaving 10 bases between the germline ends. The CDR3 extends over 14 amino acids. From germline, CDR1 is SGHDT and CDR2 YYEEEE. This CDR3 is CASSYSGPSYEQYF. CDR3 DNA sequence: TGTGCCAGCAGCTATAGCGGTCCCTCCTACGAGCAGTACTTC.

The chain uses TRBV14 and TRBJ1-6; D gene ambiguous. Trimming cost V 3 bases and J 4 bases, with 7 bases left between them. This CDR3 is 14 amino acids long. The germline V gene has CDR1 SGHDN and CDR2 FVKESK. Here the CDR3 DNA reads TGTGCCAGCAGCCAGGCGGGTTATAATTCACCCCTCCACTTT. Residues: CASSQAGYNSPLHF.

V usage is TRBV11-3 and J usage is TRBJ2-3; TRBD1 agrees at 8 bases. This CDR3 contains 17 residues. The germline V gene encodes CDR1 SGHNT and CDR2 YENEEA. The V gene end was trimmed by 6 bases and the J gene end by 3 bases; junction bases not matched to a gene: 14. CDR3 protein: CASSLTGAGLRTDTQYF. CDR3 DNA sequence: TGTGCCAGCAGTTTGACAGGGGCAGGGTTAAGGACAGATACGCAGTATTTT.

The chain employs TRBV6-5 and TRBJ1-2; 11 bases agree with TRBD1. The CDR3 runs 13 residues. Germline assignment: CDR1 MNHEY and CDR2 SVGAGI. After removal of 6 bases from V and 7 bases from J, the junction contained 4 bases not matched to a gene. CDR3: CASSRTGGGGYTF. The CDR3 nucleotides are TGTGCCAGCAGCAGGACAGGGGGCGGTGGCTACACCTTC.

The V call is TRBV5-6, the J call TRBJ1-1, with 9 bases fitting TRBD1. The CDR3 runs to 14 residues. Germline CDR1 reads SGHDT; CDR2 reads YYEEEE. V shed 5 bases, J shed 7 bases, and the junction held 9 bases outside the gene matches. The CDR3 here is CASSSTGGEGEAFF. The DNA of the CDR3 is TGTGCCAGCAGTTCGACAGGGGGAGAGGGTGAAGCTTTCTTT.

The chain employs TRBV11-2 and TRBJ2-5; D is ambiguous. Trimming took 0 bases from V and 9 from J, leaving 14 bases between them. Germline lookup yields CDR1 SGHAT and CDR2 FQNNGV. The CDR3 is made up of 14 amino acids. CDR3 nucleotide sequence: TGTGCCAGCAGCTTAGACGGTGCGAAGATGGCCCAGTACTTC. Its translation: CASSLDGAKMAQYF.

This chain uses TRBV6-5 with TRBJ2-7; possible D gene TRBD1, 6 bases. The CDR3 has 13 amino acids. The germline V gene encodes CDR1 MNHEY and CDR2 SVGAGI. V gave up 2 bases and J gave up 6 bases, with 11 bases separating them. The CDR3: CASSYGLGGEQYF. CDR3 in DNA: TGTGCCAGCAGTTACGGGTTAGGGGGCGAGCAGTACTTC.

V is TRBV5-1 and J is TRBJ2-7, with 10 bases lining up with TRBD2. The CDR3 totals 14 residues. Losses at the gene ends were 3 bases for V and 11 bases for J; bases not matched to a gene: 11. CDR1 SGHRS and CDR2 YFSETQ come from the germline V gene. Here the CDR3 DNA reads TGCGCCAGCAGCTCCGGGACTAGCGTTCGCGGGGAGTACTTC. It yields the protein CASSSGTSVRGEYF.

This chain joins TRBV28 and TRBJ2-1; 10 bases agree with TRBD2. V gave up 6 bases and J gave up 7 bases; unmatched junction bases: 12. Germline CDR1 MDHEN, CDR2 SYDVKM. This CDR3 contains 16 residues. CDR3 coding DNA: TGTGCCAGCAGCCCGACTAGCGGGTCGGGGGAAAATGAGCAGTTCTTC. Translated: CASSPTSGSGENEQFF.

This sequence joins TRBV7-3 and TRBJ2-5; 8 bases align to TRBD2. This CDR3 spans 14 amino acids. The germline V gene encodes CDR1 SGHTA and CDR2 FQGTGA. After removal of 5 bases from V and 2 bases from J, the junction contained 4 bases not matched to a gene. The CDR3 bases are TGTGCCAGCAGCCCAAGCGGGGGACAAGAGACCCAGTACTTC. Amino acid sequence: CASSPSGGQETQYF.

The chain couples TRBV9 to TRBJ2-2; 10 bases line up with TRBD2. V lost 4 bases to trimming and J lost 4 bases; unmatched junction nucleotides: 7. CDR3 length equals 16 residues. The V gene's germline CDR1 is SGDLS and CDR2 YYNGEE. CDR3 loop: CASSQGASGSTGELFF. CDR3 DNA: TGTGCCAGCAGCCAGGGGGCTAGCGGGAGCACCGGGGAGCTGTTTTTT.